The 18 T cell receptor beta chains reported below all come from one sample, sequenced in a study of blood T cell repertoires in COVID-19. The protocol was immunoSEQ multiplex PCR, while the TCRdb copy is restricted to in-frame clones and leaves out a portion. The top ten clones hold around 8% of a sample with 130,000 to 150,000 clones, around 85% of them seen once. Specimen: peripheral blood. Receptors originate from a woman aged 60 to 75 with COVID-19, enrolled during active disease.

Written as DNA, the CDR3 is TGTGCCAGCAGCTCCATGACAGGTAATCCAACGTACTTC. This gives the protein CASSSMTGNPTYF. The gene calls are TRBV13 and TRBJ2-7; TRBD1 might be the D (6 bases). V lost 4 bases to trimming and J lost 12 bases, with 19 bases between them. The length of the CDR3 is 13 residues. The germline V gene has CDR1 PRHDT and CDR2 FYEKMQ (reference sequence).

This rearrangement joins TRBV5-1 to TRBJ2-3, with D possibly being TRBD2 (6 bases). CDR1 and CDR2 from the germline V gene are SGHRS and YFSETQ. The CDR3 runs 15 residues. V was shortened by 4 bases and J by 0 bases, with 12 bases between the two germline ends. This chain's CDR3 is CASSPDGTSTDTQYF. CDR3 in DNA: TGCGCCAGCAGCCCAGACGGGACTAGCACAGATACGCAGTATTTT. Based on the CDR3 plus reference TRBV5-1 and TRBJ2-3, the full variable domain is KAGVTQTPRYLIKTRGQQVTLSCSPISGHRSVSWYQQTPGQGLQFLFEYFSETQRNKGNFPGRFSGRQFSNSRSEMNVSTLELGDSALYLCASSPDGTSTDTQYFGPGTRLTVL.

This chain joins TRBV4-2 and TRBJ2-7; 9 bases fit TRBD2. The length of the CDR3 is 15 residues. Trimming took 5 bases from V and 2 from J; bases not matched to a gene: 7. The germline gives CDR1 LGHNA, CDR2 YNFKEQ. The CDR3 spells CASSSLAGGTYEQYF. CDR3 DNA: TGTGCCAGCAGCTCTCTGGCGGGGGGGACCTACGAGCAGTACTTC.

The gene calls are TRBV19 and TRBJ1-6; 7 nucleotides align to TRBD1. V lost 6 bases to trimming and J lost 13 bases; unmatched junction nucleotides: 6. Per germline, CDR1 LNHDA and CDR2 SQIVND (reference sequence). The CDR3 length is 12 residues. In DNA, the CDR3 is TGTGCCAGTAGCGAACAGGGGAATCCCCTCCACTTT. It encodes CASSEQGNPLHF.

The chain joins TRBV5-4 to TRBJ2-7, with 7 nucleotides matching TRBD2. Germline V gene sequence: CDR1 SGHNT, CDR2 YYREEE (reference sequence). The length of the CDR3 is 13 residues. With 2 bases clipped from V and 3 bases from J, the junction kept 2 bases outside the gene matches. This chain's CDR3 is CASSLAGHYEQYF. The CDR3 DNA sequence: TGTGCCAGCAGCTTAGCGGGGCACTACGAGCAGTACTTC.

The rearrangement uses TRBV13 and TRBJ2-5; tentative D call: TRBD2 (5 bases). Germline values: CDR1 PRHDT, CDR2 FYEKMQ (reference sequence). This CDR3 region has 15 residues. Trimming removed 5 bases at V and 1 base at J, with 14 bases between. The chain's CDR3 is CASSLSGSIQETQYF. DNA of the CDR3: TGTGCCAGCAGCCTGTCGGGGAGCATCCAAGAGACCCAGTACTTC.

This clone turned up a few times. CDR3 DNA sequence: TGCGCCACCGGGGAGGGCTATGGCTACACCTTC. It specifies CATGEGYGYTF. The chain uses TRBV5-1 and TRBJ1-2, with no clear D. This CDR3 comprises 11 residues. V dropped 9 bases and J dropped 4 bases, with 10 bases sitting between them. From germline, CDR1 is SGHRS and CDR2 YFSETQ.

The chain carries TRBV19 and TRBJ1-1; no clear D gene. CDR1 LNHDA and CDR2 SQIVND come from the germline V gene (reference sequence). The CDR3 runs 12 residues. Trimming left V 1 base short and J 8 bases short, with 8 bases between. The CDR3 loop reads CASSIGAGEAFF. The CDR3 DNA reads TGTGCCAGTAGTATAGGGGCGGGGGAAGCTTTCTTT. Based on the CDR3 plus reference TRBV19 and TRBJ1-1, the full variable domain is DGGITQSPKYLFRKEGQNVTLSCEQNLNHDAMYWYRQDPGQGLRLIYYSQIVNDFQKGDIAEGYSVSREKKESFPLTVTSAQKNPTAFYLCASSIGAGEAFFGQGTRLTVV.

This clone was seen only once. This sequence joins TRBV28 and TRBJ2-4, with 9 bases lining up with TRBD1. Unmatched junction bases numbered 8, after V lost 5 bases and J lost 15 bases. CDR3 length: 12 amino acids. CDR1 is MDHEN and CDR2 is SYDVKM in the germline V gene. The CDR3 DNA follows: TGTGCCAGCAGTCCCATCCGGACAGGGGCGTACTTC. It is translated as CASSPIRTGAYF.

V usage is TRBV12-5 and J usage is TRBJ2-3, with TRBD2 matching over 7 bases. J gave up 2 bases and V 5 bases, and 4 bases lay outside the gene matches. Germline values: CDR1 LGHNT, CDR2 FRNRAP. The CDR3 extends over 14 amino acids. For the CDR3, the DNA is TGTGCTAGTGGTCGGGACTACCCCACAGATACGCAGTATTTT. Residues: CASGRDYPTDTQYF.

The chain is built from TRBV7-9 and TRBJ1-5; D is unresolved. This CDR3 comprises 13 residues. V lost 4 bases to trimming and J lost 5 bases, with 9 bases between them. From germline, CDR1 is SEHNR and CDR2 FQNEAQ (reference sequence). The CDR3 DNA is TGTGCCAGCAGCTCTCCCGGGGATCAGCCCCAGCATTTT. Translation: CASSSPGDQPQHF. Full variable domain (rest looked up from reference TRBV7-9 and TRBJ1-5): DTGVSQNPRHKITKRGQNVTFRCDPISEHNRLYWYRQTLGQGPEFLTYFQNEAQLEKSRLLSDRFSAERPKGSFSTLEIQRTEQGDSAMYLCASSSPGDQPQHFGDGTRLSIL.

The chain has TRBV6-5 and TRBJ1-2, with D uncertain. With 8 bases removed from V and 4 bases from J, the gap between germline ends came to 11 bases. The V gene's germline CDR1 is MNHEY and CDR2 SVGAGI. The CDR3 is made up of 12 amino acids. In DNA, the CDR3 is TGTGCCAGCCGGGAGGGAGCCTATGGCTACACCTTC. Translation: CASREGAYGYTF.

This CDR3 reads CASLGGGRETQYF. The CDR3 bases are TGTGCCAGCCTTGGGGGGGGCCGGGAGACCCAGTACTTC. This chain joins TRBV12-3 or TRBV12-4 and TRBJ2-5, with D possibly TRBD2 on 7 matching bases. The CDR3 length is 13 residues. V lost 8 bases and J lost 5, with 15 bases in between.

This rearrangement joins TRBV6-5 to TRBJ2-7, with a weak D call TRBD1 (6 bases). The V end lost 5 bases, the J end lost 0 bases, and 11 bases lay between the germline ends. The CDR3 contains 14 residues. CDR1 and CDR2 from the germline V gene are MNHEY and SVGAGI. The CDR3 reads CASSIQQGSYEQYF. The CDR3 nucleotides read TGTGCCAGCAGTATCCAACAGGGCTCCTACGAGCAGTACTTC.

The rearrangement uses TRBV9 and TRBJ2-6, with TRBD1 identical over 7 bases. Germline trimming cut 5 bases from V and 0 bases from J; bases unmatched to any gene: 8. This CDR3 is built from 17 residues. Germline V gene lookup returns CDR1 SGDLS and CDR2 YYNGEE. The chain's CDR3 is CASSMFGTASGANVLTF. Written as DNA, the CDR3 is TGTGCCAGCAGTATGTTTGGGACAGCCTCTGGGGCCAACGTCCTGACTTTC.

The chain has TRBV19 and TRBJ2-1; 11 bases align to TRBD1. Per the germline V gene, CDR1 is LNHDA and CDR2 is SQIVND (reference sequence). The CDR3 contains 13 residues. After removal of 6 bases from V and 6 bases from J, the junction contained 1 base not matched to a gene. The DNA for the CDR3 is TGTGCCAGTAGCGGGACAGGGGGCAATGAGCAGTTCTTC. Translating gives CASSGTGGNEQFF.

The chain carries TRBV11-2 and TRBJ2-1; 8 positions match TRBD1. The CDR3 consists of 15 residues. In germline, CDR1 is SGHAT, CDR2 FQNNGV. The trim removed 0 bases at V and 8 bases at J, leaving 6 bases unmatched. For the CDR3, the DNA is TGTGCCAGCAGCTTAGAAGGCAGGGGGCTGGATGAGCAGTTCTTC. This codes for CASSLEGRGLDEQFF.

This chain uses TRBV23-1 with TRBJ1-6, with D possibly TRBD1 on 5 matching bases. TRBV23-1 is annotated as an ORF whose role is uncertain. Trimming stripped 0 bases from V and 15 bases from J, with 9 bases between. The CDR3 extends over 12 amino acids. As DNA, the CDR3 is TGCGCCAGCAGTCAATCAAAGGGGCACCTCCACTTT. Its translation is CASSQSKGHLHF.